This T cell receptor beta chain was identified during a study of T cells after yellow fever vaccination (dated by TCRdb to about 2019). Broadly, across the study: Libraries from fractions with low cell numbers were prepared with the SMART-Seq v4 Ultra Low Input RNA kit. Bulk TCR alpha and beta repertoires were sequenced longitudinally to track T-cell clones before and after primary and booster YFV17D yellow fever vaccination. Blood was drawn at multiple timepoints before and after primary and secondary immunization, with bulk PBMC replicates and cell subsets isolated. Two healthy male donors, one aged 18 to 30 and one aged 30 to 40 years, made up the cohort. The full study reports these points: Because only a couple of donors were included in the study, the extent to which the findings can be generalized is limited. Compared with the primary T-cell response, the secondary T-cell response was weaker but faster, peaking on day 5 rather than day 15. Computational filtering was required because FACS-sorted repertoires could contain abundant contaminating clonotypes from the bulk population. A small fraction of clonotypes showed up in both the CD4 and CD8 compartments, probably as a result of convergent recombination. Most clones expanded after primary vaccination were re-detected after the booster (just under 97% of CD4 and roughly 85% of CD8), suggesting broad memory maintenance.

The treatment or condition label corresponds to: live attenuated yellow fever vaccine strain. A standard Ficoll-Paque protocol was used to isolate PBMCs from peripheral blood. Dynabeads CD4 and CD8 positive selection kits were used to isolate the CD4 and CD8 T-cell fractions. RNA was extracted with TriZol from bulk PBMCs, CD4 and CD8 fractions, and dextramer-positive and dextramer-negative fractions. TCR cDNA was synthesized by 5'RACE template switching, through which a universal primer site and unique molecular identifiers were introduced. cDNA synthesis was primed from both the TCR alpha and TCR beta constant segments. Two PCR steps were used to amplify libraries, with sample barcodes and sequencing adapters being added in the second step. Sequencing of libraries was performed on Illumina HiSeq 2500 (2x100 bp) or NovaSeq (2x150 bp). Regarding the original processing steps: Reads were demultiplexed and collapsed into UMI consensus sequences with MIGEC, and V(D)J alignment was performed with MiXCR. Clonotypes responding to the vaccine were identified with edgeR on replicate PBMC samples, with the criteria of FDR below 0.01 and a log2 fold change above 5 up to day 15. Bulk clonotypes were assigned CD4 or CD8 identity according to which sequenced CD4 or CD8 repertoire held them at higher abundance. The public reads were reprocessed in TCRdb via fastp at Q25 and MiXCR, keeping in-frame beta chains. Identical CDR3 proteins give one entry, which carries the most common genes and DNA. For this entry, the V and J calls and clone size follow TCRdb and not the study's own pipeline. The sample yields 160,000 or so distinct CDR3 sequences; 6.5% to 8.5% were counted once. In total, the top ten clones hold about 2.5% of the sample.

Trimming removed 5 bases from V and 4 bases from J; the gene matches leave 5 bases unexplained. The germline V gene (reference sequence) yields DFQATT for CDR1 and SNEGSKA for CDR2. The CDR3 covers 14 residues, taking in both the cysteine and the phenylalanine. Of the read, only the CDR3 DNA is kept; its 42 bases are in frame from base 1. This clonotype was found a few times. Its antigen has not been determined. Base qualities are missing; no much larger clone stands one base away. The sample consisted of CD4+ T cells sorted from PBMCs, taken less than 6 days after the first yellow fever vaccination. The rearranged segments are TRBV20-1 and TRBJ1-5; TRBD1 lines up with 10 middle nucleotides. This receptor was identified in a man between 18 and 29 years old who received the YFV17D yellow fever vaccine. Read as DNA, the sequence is TGCAGTGCTTTCCGGACAGGGGGGAATCAGCCCCAGCATTTT. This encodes CSAFRTGGNQPQHF.